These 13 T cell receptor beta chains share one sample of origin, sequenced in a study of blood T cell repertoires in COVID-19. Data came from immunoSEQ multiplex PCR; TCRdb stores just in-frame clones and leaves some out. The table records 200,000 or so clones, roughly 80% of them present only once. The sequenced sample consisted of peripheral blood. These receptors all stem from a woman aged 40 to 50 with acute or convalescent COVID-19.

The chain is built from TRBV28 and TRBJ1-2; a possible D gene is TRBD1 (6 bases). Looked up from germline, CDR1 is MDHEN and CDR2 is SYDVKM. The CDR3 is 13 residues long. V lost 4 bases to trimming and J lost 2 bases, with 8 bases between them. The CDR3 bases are TGTGCCAGCAGTTCGGACAGAAACTATGGCTACACCTTC. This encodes CASSSDRNYGYTF.

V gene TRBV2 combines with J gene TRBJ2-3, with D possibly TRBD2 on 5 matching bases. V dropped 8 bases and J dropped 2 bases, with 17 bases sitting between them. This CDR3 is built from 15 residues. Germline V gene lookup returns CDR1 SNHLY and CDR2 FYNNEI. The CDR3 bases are TGTGCCAGCGTTAATCTCAGCGGAAACACAGATACGCAGTATTTT. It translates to CASVNLSGNTDTQYF. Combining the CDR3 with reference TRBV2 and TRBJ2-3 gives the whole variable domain EPEVTQTPSHQVTQMGQEVILRCVPISNHLYFYWYRQILGQKVEFLVSFYNNEISEKSEIFDDQFSVERPDGSNFTLKIRSTKLEDSAMYFCASVNLSGNTDTQYFGPGTRLTVL.

The CDR3 nucleotides are TGTGCCAGCAGTTACCGAGGTGATGGCTACACCTTC. It encodes CASSYRGDGYTF. The chain combines TRBV6-5 with TRBJ1-2; no clear D. The CDR3 contains 12 residues. V gave up 2 bases and J gave up 6 bases, with 7 bases separating them. Germline V gene sequence: CDR1 MNHEY, CDR2 SVGAGI.

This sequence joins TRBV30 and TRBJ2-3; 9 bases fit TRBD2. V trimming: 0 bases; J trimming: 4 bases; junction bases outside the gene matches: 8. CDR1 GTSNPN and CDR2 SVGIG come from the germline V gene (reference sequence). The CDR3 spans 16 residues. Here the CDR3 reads CAWSVSSSGAPDTQYF. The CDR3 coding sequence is TGTGCCTGGAGTGTATCGTCTAGCGGGGCCCCAGATACGCAGTATTTT.

CDR3 protein: CAWTLGLAGYTF. CDR3 in DNA: TGTGCCTGGACGCTGGGGCTCGCTGGCTACACCTTC. The chain couples TRBV30 to TRBJ1-2; a weak D match, TRBD1 (5 bases). Per germline, CDR1 GTSNPN and CDR2 SVGIG (reference sequence). Deletions cut 4 bases from V and 7 bases from J, with 13 bases between. This CDR3 comprises 12 residues.

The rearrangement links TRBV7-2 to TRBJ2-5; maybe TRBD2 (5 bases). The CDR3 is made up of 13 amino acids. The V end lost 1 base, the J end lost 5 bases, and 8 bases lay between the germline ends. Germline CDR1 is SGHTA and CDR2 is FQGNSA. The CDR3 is CASSLDGMETQYF. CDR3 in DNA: TGTGCCAGCAGCTTAGACGGGATGGAGACCCAGTACTTC.

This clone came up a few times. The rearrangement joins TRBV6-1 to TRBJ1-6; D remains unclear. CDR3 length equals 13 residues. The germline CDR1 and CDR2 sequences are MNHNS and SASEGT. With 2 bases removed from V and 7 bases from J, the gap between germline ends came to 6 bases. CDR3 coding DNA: TGTGCCAGCAGTGAAAATCAGAATTCACCCCTCCACTTT. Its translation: CASSENQNSPLHF.

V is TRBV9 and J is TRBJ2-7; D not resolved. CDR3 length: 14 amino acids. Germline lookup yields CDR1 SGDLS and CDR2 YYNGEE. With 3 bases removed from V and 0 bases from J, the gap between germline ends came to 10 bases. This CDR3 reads CASSARLSSYEQYF. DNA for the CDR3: TGTGCCAGCAGCGCGCGATTAAGCTCCTACGAGCAGTACTTC.

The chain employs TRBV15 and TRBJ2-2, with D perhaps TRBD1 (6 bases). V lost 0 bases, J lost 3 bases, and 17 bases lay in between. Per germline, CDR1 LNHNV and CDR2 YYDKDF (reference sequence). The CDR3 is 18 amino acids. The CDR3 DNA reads TGTGCCACCAGCAGAGATCAGTTGGTGGGACACCACACCGGGGAGCTGTTTTTT. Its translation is CATSRDQLVGHHTGELFF.

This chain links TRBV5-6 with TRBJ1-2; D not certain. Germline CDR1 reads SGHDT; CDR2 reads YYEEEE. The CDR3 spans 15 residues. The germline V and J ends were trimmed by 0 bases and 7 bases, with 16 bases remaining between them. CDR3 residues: CASSLGPGPFGGYTF. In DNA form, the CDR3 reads TGTGCCAGCAGCTTGGGTCCGGGTCCCTTCGGTGGCTACACCTTC. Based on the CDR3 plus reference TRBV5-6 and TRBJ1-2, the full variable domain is DAGVTQSPTHLIKTRGQQVTLRCSPKSGHDTVSWYQQALGQGPQFIFQYYEEEERQRGNFPDRFSGHQFPNYSSELNVNALLLGDSALYLCASSLGPGPFGGYTFGSGTRLTVV.

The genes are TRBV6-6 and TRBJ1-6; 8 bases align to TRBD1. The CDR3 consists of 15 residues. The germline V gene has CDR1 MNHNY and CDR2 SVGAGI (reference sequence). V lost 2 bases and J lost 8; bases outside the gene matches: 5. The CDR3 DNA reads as TGTGCCAGCAGTTACCGTGTGACAGGGGATTCACCCCTCCACTTT. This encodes CASSYRVTGDSPLHF.

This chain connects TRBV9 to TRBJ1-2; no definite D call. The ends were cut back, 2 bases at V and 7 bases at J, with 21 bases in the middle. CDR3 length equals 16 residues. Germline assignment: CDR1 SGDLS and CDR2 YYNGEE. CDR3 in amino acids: CASSVTGRRRGSGYTF. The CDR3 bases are TGTGCCAGCAGCGTGACGGGCAGGCGTCGGGGATCTGGCTACACCTTC.

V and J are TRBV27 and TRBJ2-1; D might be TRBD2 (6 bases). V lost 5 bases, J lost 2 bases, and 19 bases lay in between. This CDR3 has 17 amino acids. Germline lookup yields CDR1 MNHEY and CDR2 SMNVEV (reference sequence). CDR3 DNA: TGTGCCAGCAGTACTACCCGGGAAGTAGCGGCCTACAATGAGCAGTTCTTC. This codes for CASSTTREVAAYNEQFF.